A few counts support the clone carrying this TCR beta chain. Its antigen is still unknown. The source of the sample is a study of response to subunit inactivated influenza vaccine. Findings and caveats of the study: The authors put forward the suggestion that each seasonal influenza vaccination may bring in only a limited number of new T cells.

Using its own MiXCR run on the RT-PCR reads, TCRdb lists one record per CDR3 protein. The sample contains 300,000 to 350,000 distinct CDR3 sequences, roughly a fifth of which appear only once. In germline, CDR1 is GTSNPN, CDR2 SVGIG (reference sequence). There are 13 residues in the CDR3. The V and J ends lost 0 bases and 2 bases respectively, with 7 bases between them. This sequence joins TRBV30 and TRBJ2-5; D is undetermined. The TCR originated in a man aged 50-75 years who received an inactivated influenza vaccine. Source: PBMCs from blood, taken 21 months after vaccination. CDR3 amino acids: CAWSVLGQETQYF. The CDR3 DNA follows: TGTGCCTGGAGTGTACTTGGTCAAGAGACCCAGTACTTC.